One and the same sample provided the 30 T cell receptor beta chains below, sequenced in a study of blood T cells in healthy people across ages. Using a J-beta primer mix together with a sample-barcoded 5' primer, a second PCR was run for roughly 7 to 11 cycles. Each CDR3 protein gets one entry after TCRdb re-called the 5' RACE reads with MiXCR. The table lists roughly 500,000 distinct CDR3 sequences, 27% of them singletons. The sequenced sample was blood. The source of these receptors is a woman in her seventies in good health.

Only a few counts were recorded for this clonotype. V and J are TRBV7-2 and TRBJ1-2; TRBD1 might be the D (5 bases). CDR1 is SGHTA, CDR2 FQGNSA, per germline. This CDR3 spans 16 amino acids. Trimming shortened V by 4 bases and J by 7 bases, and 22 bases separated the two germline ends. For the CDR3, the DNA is TGTGCCAGCAGCTATACTAGCCTTTCAGGGAGGGGTGGCTACACCTTC. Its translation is CASSYTSLSGRGGYTF.

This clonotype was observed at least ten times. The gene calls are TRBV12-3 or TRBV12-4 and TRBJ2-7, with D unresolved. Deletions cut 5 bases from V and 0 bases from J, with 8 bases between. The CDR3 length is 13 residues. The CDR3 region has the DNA TGTGCCAGCAGTGGACGGAACTCCTACGAGCAGTACTTC. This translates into CASSGRNSYEQYF.

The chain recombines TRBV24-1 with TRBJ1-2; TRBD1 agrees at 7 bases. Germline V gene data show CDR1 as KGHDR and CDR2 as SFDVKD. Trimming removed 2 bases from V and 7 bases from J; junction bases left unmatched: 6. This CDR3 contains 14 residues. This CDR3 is CATSDSLTGSGYTF. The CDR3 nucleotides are TGTGCCACCAGTGATTCCCTGACAGGGAGTGGCTACACCTTC.

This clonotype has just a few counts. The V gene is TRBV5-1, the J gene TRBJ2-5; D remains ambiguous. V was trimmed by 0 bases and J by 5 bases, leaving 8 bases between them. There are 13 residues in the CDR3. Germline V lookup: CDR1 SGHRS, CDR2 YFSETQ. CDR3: CASSLVDRETQYF. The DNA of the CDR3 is TGCGCCAGCAGCTTGGTGGACCGGGAGACCCAGTACTTC. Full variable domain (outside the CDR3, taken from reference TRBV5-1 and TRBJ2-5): KAGVTQTPRYLIKTRGQQVTLSCSPISGHRSVSWYQQTPGQGLQFLFEYFSETQRNKGNFPGRFSGRQFSNSRSEMNVSTLELGDSALYLCASSLVDRETQYFGPGTRLLVL.

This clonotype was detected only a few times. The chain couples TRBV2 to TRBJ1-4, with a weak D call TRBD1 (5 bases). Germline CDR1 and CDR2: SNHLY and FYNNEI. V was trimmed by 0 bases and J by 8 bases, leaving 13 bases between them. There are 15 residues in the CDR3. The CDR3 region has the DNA TGTGCCAGCAGTGAAGCCGGGGCCGTGAGGGAAAAACTGTTTTTT. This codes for CASSEAGAVREKLFF.

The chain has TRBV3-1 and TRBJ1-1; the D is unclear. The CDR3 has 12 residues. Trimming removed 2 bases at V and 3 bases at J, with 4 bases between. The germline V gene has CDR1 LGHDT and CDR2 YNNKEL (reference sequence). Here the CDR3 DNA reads TGTGCCAGCAGCCAAAGACACACTGAAGCTTTCTTT. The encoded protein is CASSQRHTEAFF.

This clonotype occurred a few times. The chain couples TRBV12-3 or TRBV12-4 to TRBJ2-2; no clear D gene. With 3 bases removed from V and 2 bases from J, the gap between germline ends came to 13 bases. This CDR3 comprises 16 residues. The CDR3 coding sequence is TGTGCCAGCAGTTTTACGGTAGCTGCTAACACCGGGGAGCTGTTTTTT. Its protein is CASSFTVAANTGELFF.

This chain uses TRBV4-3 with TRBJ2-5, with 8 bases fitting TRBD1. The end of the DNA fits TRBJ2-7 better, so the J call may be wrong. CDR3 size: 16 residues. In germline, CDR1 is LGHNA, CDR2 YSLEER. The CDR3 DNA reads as TGCGCCAGCAGCCAAGTGTTTACAGGGGGTAGAGACGAGCAGTACTTC. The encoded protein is CASSQVFTGGRDEQYF.

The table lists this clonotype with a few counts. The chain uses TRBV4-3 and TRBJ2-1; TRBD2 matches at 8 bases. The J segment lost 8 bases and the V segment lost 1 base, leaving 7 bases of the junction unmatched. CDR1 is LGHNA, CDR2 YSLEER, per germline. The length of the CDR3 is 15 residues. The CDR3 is CASSQGTSGTHEQFF. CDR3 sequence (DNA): TGCGCCAGCAGCCAAGGTACTAGCGGAACTCATGAGCAGTTCTTC.

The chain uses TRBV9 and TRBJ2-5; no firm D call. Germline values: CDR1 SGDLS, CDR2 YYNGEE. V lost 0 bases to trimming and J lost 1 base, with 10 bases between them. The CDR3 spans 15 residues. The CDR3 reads CASSVDPMSQETQYF. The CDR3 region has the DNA TGTGCCAGCAGCGTAGATCCCATGAGCCAAGAGACCCAGTACTTC.

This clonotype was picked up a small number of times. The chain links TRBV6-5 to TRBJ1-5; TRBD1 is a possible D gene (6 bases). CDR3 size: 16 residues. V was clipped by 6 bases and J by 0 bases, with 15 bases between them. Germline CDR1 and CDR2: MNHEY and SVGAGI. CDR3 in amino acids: CASSPTGPHSNQPQHF. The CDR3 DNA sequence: TGTGCCAGCAGCCCTACAGGGCCCCATAGCAATCAGCCCCAGCATTTT.

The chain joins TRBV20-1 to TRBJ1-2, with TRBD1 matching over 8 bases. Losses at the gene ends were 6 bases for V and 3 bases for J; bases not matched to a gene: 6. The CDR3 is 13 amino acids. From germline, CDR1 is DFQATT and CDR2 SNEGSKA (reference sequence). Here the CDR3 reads CSAAGQADYGYTF. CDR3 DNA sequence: TGCAGTGCCGCGGGACAGGCGGACTATGGCTACACCTTC.

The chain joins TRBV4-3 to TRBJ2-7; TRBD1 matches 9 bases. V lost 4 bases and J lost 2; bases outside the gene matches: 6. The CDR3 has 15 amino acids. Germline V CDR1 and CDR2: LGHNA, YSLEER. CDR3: CASSPAGQGPYEQYF. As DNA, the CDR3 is TGCGCCAGCAGCCCGGCGGGACAGGGACCCTACGAGCAGTACTTC.

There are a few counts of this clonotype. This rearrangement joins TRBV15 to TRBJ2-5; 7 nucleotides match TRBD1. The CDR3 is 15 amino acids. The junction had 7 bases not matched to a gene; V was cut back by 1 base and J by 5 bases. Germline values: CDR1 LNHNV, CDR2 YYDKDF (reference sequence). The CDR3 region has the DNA TGTGCCACCAGCAGAGTGGCAGGGGGAAGTGAGACCCAGTACTTC. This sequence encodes CATSRVAGGSETQYF. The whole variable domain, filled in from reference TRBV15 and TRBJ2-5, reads DAMVIQNPRYQVTQFGKPVTLSCSQTLNHNVMYWYQQKSSQAPKLLFHYYDKDFNNEADTPDNFQSRRPNTSFCFLDIRSPGLGDTAMYLCATSRVAGGSETQYFGPGTRLLVL.

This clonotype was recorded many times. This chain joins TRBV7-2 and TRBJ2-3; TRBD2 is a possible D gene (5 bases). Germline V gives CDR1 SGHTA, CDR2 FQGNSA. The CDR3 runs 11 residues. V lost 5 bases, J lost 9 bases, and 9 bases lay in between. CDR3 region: CASSREGTQYF. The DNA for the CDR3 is TGTGCCAGCAGCCGGGAAGGAACGCAGTATTTT.

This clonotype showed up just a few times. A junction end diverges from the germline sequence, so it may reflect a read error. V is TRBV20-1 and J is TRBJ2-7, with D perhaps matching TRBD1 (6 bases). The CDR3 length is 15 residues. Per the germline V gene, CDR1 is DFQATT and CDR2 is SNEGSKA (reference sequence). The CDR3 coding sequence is TGCAGTGCTAGAGTATTCAGGGGACAATATTACGAGCAGCACTTC. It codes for CSARVFRGQYYEQHF.

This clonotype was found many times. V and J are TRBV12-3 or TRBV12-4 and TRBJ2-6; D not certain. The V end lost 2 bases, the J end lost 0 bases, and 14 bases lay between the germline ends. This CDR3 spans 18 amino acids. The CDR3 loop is CASSLTRSTYSGANVLTF. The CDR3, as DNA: TGTGCCAGCAGTTTAACAAGGTCCACTTACTCTGGGGCCAACGTCCTGACTTTC.

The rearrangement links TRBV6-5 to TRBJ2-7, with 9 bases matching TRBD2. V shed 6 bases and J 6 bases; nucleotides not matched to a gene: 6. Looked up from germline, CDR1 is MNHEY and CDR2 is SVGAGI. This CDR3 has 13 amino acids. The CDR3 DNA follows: TGTGCCAGCAGACCGGGACTAGCCGGCGAGCAGTACTTC. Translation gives CASRPGLAGEQYF.

CDR3 DNA: TGCGCCAGCAGCTTGTCTGGACTAGCGTTCGATGAGCAGTTCTTC. This sequence encodes CASSLSGLAFDEQFF. V usage is TRBV5-1 and J usage is TRBJ2-1; 9 nucleotides align to TRBD2. Germline V gene data show CDR1 as SGHRS and CDR2 as YFSETQ. Losses at the gene ends were 1 base for V and 8 bases for J; bases not matched to a gene: 7. CDR3 length equals 15 residues.

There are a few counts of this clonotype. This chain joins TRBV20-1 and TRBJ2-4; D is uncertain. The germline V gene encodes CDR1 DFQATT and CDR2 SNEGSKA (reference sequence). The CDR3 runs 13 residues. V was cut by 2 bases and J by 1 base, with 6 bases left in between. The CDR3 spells CSARKGAKNIQYF. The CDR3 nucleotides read TGCAGTGCTAGAAAGGGCGCCAAAAACATTCAGTACTTC.

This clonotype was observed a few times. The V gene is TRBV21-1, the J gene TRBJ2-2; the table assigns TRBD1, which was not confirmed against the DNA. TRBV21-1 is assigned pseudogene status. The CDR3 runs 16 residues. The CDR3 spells CASSNMGGRNPGELFF. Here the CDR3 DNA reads TGTGCCAGCAGCAACATGGGGGGCCGAAACCCCGGGGAGCTGTTTTTT.

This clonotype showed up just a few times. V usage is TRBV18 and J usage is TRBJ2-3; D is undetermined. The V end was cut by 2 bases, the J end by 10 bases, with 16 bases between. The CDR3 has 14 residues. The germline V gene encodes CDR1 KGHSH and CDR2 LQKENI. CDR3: CASSPAFQSDPQYF. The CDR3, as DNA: TGTGCCAGCTCACCAGCCTTTCAGAGTGATCCGCAGTATTTT.

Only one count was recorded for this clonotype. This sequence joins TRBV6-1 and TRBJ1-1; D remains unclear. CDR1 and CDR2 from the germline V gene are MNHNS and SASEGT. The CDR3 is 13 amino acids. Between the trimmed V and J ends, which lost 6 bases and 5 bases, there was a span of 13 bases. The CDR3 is CASRDLLRTEAFF. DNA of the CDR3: TGTGCCAGCAGGGATTTGTTGAGGACTGAAGCTTTCTTT.

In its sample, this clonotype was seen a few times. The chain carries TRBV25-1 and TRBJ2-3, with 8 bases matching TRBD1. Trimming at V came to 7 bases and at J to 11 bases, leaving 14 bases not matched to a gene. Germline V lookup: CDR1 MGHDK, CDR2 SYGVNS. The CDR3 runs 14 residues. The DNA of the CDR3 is TGTGCCAGCACCCCCACAGTGGGACAGGAGGAGCAGTATTTT. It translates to CASTPTVGQEEQYF. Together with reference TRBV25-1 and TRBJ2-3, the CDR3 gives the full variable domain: EADIYQTPRYLVIGTGKKITLECSQTMGHDKMYWYQQDPGMELHLIHYSYGVNSTEKGDLSSESTVSRIRTEHFPLTLESARPSHTSQYLCASTPTVGQEEQYFGPGTRLTVL.

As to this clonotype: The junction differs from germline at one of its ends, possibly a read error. Written as DNA, the CDR3 is TGCAGTGCCACAACCAGGCAGGGTTATACTTCACCCCTCCACTTT. This gives the protein CSATTRQGYTSPLHF. The V and J genes are TRBV20-1 and TRBJ1-6; a possible D gene is TRBD1 (5 bases). Germline CDR1 reads DFQATT; CDR2 reads SNEGSKA (reference sequence). The CDR3 loop spans 15 amino acids.

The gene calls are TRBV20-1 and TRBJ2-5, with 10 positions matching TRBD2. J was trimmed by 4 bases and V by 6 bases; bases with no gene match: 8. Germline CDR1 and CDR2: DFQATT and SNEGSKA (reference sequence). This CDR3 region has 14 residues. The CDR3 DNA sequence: TGCAGTGCGCGGACTAGCGGTGAACGAGAGACCCAGTACTTC. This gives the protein CSARTSGERETQYF.

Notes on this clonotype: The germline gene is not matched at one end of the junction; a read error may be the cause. The CDR3 DNA is TGCGCCAGCAACCATGGACTAGCGGAAAACACCGGGGAGCTGCTTTTT. It translates to CASNHGLAENTGELLF. V gene TRBV5-1 combines with J gene TRBJ2-2, with 10 nucleotides matching TRBD2. This CDR3 contains 16 residues. CDR1 SGHRS and CDR2 YFSETQ come from the germline V gene.

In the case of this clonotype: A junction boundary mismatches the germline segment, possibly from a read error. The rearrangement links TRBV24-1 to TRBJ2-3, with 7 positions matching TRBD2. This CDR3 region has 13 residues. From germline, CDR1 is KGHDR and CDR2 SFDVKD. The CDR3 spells CATERDHADTQYF. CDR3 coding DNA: TGCGCCACCGAGCGGGATCATGCAGATACGCAGTATTTT.

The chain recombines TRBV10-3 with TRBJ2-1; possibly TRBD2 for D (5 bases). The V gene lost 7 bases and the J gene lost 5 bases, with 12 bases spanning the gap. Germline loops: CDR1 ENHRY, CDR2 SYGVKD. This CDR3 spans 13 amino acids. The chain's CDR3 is CAINGLGNNEQFF. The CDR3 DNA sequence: TGTGCCATCAATGGACTCGGGAACAATGAGCAGTTCTTC.

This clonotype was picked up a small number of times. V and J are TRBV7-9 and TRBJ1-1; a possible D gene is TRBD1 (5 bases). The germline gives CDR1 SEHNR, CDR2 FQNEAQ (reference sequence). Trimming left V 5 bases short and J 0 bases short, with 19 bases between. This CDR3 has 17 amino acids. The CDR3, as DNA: TGTGCCAGCAGCCTTCGGCAGGGTGTTCCAATGAACACTGAAGCTTTCTTT. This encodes CASSLRQGVPMNTEAFF.